This T cell receptor (beta chain) is from a study of cytomegalovirus exposure and HLA in healthy donors. A note on this clone: What it binds is not known.

The PCR was carried out with 60 Vbeta primers and 13 Jbeta primers. Clones were sequenced by immunoSEQ multiplex PCR, and TCRdb holds only the in-frame ones, with some missing. The table has about 85,000 clones, less than 80% seen once. Study conclusions and caveats: The investigators catalogued under 200 TCR beta chains as cytomegalovirus-associated. Later analysis associated a missense DCLRE1C variant with TCR beta V- and J-gene trimming. It was reported that the classifier diagnosed cytomegalovirus status with high specificity and sensitivity in both the original and validation cohorts.

The sequence derives from a man younger than 40 in good health and CMV-seronegative. Sequencing was carried out using PBMCs.

The DNA of the CDR3 is TGTGCCAGCAGCCTAGGACTAGCGGGGTACACAGATACGCAGTATTTT. Translated, it gives CASSLGLAGYTDTQYF. The rearrangement joins TRBV2 to TRBJ2-3; 12 positions agree with TRBD2. The CDR3 sequence is 16 residues long. Trimming cost V 6 bases and J 2 bases; bases outside gene matches: 6. Germline V gene lookup returns CDR1 SNHLY and CDR2 FYNNEI.